A single sample is the source of the 24 T cell receptor beta chains below, sequenced in a study of blood T cell repertoires in COVID-19. Here immunoSEQ multiplex PCR was the method, and the copy in TCRdb shows in-frame clones only, minus some. The top ten clones hold around 0.85% of a sample with around 250,000 clones, 85% to 90% of them seen once. Sequencing input: PBMCs or T cells enriched from blood (not recorded which). Receptors were obtained from a man aged 45-65 years who had been exposed to COVID-19.

This chain uses TRBV5-4 with TRBJ2-5; TRBD1 aligns across 11 bases. CDR3 length: 17 amino acids. The V and J ends lost 0 bases and 5 bases, in that order; junction bases with no gene match: 9. Per germline, CDR1 SGHNT and CDR2 YYREEE (reference sequence). CDR3 amino acids: CASSLDPRTGGRETQYF. DNA of the CDR3: TGTGCCAGCAGCTTGGACCCTCGGACAGGGGGCCGGGAGACCCAGTACTTC.

This sequence joins TRBV7-6 and TRBJ1-5; D gene unclear. Germline assignment: CDR1 SGHVS and CDR2 FNYEAQ. The length of the CDR3 is 16 residues. Trimming cost V 1 base and J 7 bases, with 17 bases left between them. The CDR3 nucleotides are TGTGCCAGCAGCTTAGACCCGCATAAGGGAGGGCAGCCCCAGCATTTT. Protein: CASSLDPHKGGQPQHF.

The J gene is TRBJ2-7, the V gene TRBV28; D may be TRBD2 (6 bases). Germline CDR1 MDHEN, CDR2 SYDVKM. The ends were cut back, 4 bases at V and 7 bases at J, with 17 bases in the middle. The CDR3 runs to 14 residues. Written as DNA, the CDR3 is TGTGCCAGCAGTTCCCCGGGTGGGGGGTGGGAGCAGTACGTC. It translates to CASSSPGGGWEQYV.

The chain is built from TRBV29-1 and TRBJ1-2, with D unresolved. CDR1 and CDR2 from the germline V gene are SQVTM and ANQGSEA. There are 14 residues in the CDR3. Trimming removed 6 bases at V and 0 bases at J, with 14 bases between. The CDR3, as DNA: TGCAGCGTCCCCTCGGGGTTAGCTAACTATGGCTACACCTTC. This sequence encodes CSVPSGLANYGYTF.

The genes are TRBV3-1 (or the pseudogene TRBV3-2) and TRBJ2-7; D may be TRBD1 (5 bases). Germline V gene lookup returns CDR1 LGHDT and CDR2 YNNKEL (reference sequence). V was shortened by 0 bases and J by 5 bases, with 17 bases between the two germline ends. The length of the CDR3 is 16 residues. CDR3 DNA: TGTGCCAGCAGCCAAGATTGGGGCACCTTGTACCACGAGCAGTACGTC. It is translated as CASSQDWGTLYHEQYV.

The rearrangement uses TRBV2 and TRBJ1-1; D is perhaps TRBD1 (6 bases). V gave up 4 bases and J gave up 1 base, with 10 bases separating them. The V gene's germline CDR1 is SNHLY and CDR2 FYNNEI. The CDR3 spans 14 residues. CDR3: CASSGGRGNTEAFF. The CDR3 region has the DNA TGTGCCAGCAGTGGTGGCAGGGGGAACACTGAAGCTTTCTTT.

The chain recombines TRBV9 with TRBJ1-1; 7 nucleotides match TRBD1. Germline values: CDR1 SGDLS, CDR2 YYNGEE. Trimming at V came to 3 bases and at J to 3 bases, leaving 8 bases not matched to a gene. This CDR3 is built from 15 residues. This CDR3 reads CASSEHGRGDTEAFF. For the CDR3, the DNA is TGTGCCAGCAGCGAACATGGCAGGGGGGACACTGAAGCTTTCTTT.

The chain carries TRBV5-1 and TRBJ2-2; 9 bases align to TRBD1. CDR3 size: 21 residues. Germline CDR1 reads SGHRS; CDR2 reads YFSETQ. V was clipped by 0 bases and J by 0 bases; unmatched bases: 15. Here the CDR3 DNA reads TGCGCCAGCAGCTTGGCCAAGGGATACCCCGGGACAGGGTCGAACACCGGGGAGCTGTTTTTT. Protein sequence: CASSLAKGYPGTGSNTGELFF.

DNA of the CDR3: TGTGCCAGCAGCTCACAGGGATTTGGCTACACCTTC. Its protein product is CASSSQGFGYTF. The chain combines TRBV11-3 with TRBJ1-2, with D perhaps matching TRBD1 (6 bases). CDR3 length: 12 amino acids. The V end was cut by 4 bases, the J end by 7 bases, with 10 bases between. CDR1 and CDR2 from the germline V gene are SGHNT and YENEEA.

The chain is built from TRBV9 and TRBJ2-7; a possible D gene is TRBD2 (7 bases). Germline V gene sequence: CDR1 SGDLS, CDR2 YYNGEE. This CDR3 has 15 residues. The ends were cut back, 1 base at V and 1 base at J, with 12 bases in the middle. The CDR3 DNA sequence: TGTGCCAGCAGCGTAAGGGGGGGAGGTTCCTACGAGCAGTACTTC. Protein sequence: CASSVRGGGSYEQYF.

V usage is TRBV2 and J usage is TRBJ1-6; D might be TRBD1 (5 bases). The CDR3 consists of 15 residues. CDR1 and CDR2 (germline): SNHLY, FYNNEI. V was cut by 6 bases and J by 14 bases, with 23 bases left in between. This chain's CDR3 is CASSLLGGRRGSLHF. CDR3 bases: TGTGCCAGCAGCCTCTTGGGGGGACGGCGGGGCTCCCTCCACTTT.

V gene TRBV6-2 or TRBV6-3 combines with J gene TRBJ2-5; D is possibly TRBD1 (6 bases). V gave up 6 bases and J gave up 5 bases, with 19 bases separating them. Germline V gene sequence: CDR1 MNHEY, CDR2 SVGEGT. The CDR3 covers 15 residues. The CDR3 sequence is CASSHTSGDGETQYF. Here the CDR3 DNA reads TGTGCCAGCAGCCACACCTCAGGGGACGGGGAGACCCAGTACTTC.

The chain recombines TRBV6-1 with TRBJ2-3, with D perhaps matching TRBD2 (6 bases). This CDR3 is 15 amino acids long. The V end was cut by 3 bases, the J end by 2 bases, with 12 bases between. Germline V gene lookup returns CDR1 MNHNS and CDR2 SASEGT. The CDR3 region has the DNA TGTGCCAGCAGTGATGCTGCGGGGACCACAGATACGCAGTATTTT. Its protein is CASSDAAGTTDTQYF.

The genes are TRBV28 and TRBJ1-5; D is possibly TRBD1 (6 bases). The CDR3 is made up of 17 amino acids. The V end lost 2 bases, the J end lost 4 bases, and 18 bases lay between the germline ends. Germline CDR1 reads MDHEN; CDR2 reads SYDVKM. The CDR3 spells CASSLLGPGQPNQPQHF. CDR3 sequence (DNA): TGTGCCAGCAGTTTACTAGGGCCCGGACAGCCTAATCAGCCCCAGCATTTT. Full variable domain (outside the CDR3, taken from reference TRBV28 and TRBJ1-5): DVKVTQSSRYLVKRTGEKVFLECVQDMDHENMFWYRQDPGLGLRLIYFSYDVKMKEKGDIPEGYSVSREKKERFSLILESASTNQTSMYLCASSLLGPGQPNQPQHFGDGTRLSIL.

The rearrangement links TRBV7-3 to TRBJ2-5; possibly TRBD1 for D (5 bases). The CDR3 runs to 13 residues. CDR1 and CDR2 (germline): SGHTA, FQGTGA. Trimming pared 3 bases from V and 13 bases from J, leaving 18 bases between. CDR3 coding DNA: TGTGCCAGCAGCTTCGGTCCAAACGACAGCTTGTACTTC. This sequence encodes CASSFGPNDSLYF.

This chain connects TRBV29-1 to TRBJ1-4, with D unclear. Germline values: CDR1 SQVTM, CDR2 ANQGSEA. This CDR3 has 14 amino acids. V shed 0 bases and J shed 6 bases, with 11 bases lying between them. The CDR3 DNA reads as TGCAGCGTTGAAGATAGCGGCCGAGATGAAAAACTGTTTTTT. It translates to CSVEDSGRDEKLFF.

V is TRBV19 and J is TRBJ1-4; 7 bases fit TRBD1. The J segment lost 5 bases and the V segment lost 6 bases, leaving 9 bases of the junction unmatched. The CDR3 consists of 15 residues. CDR1 LNHDA and CDR2 SQIVND come from the germline V gene (reference sequence). The CDR3 region has the DNA TGTGCCAGTAGCACGACAGGGTCGTACAATGAAAAACTGTTTTTT. Amino acid sequence: CASSTTGSYNEKLFF.

The rearrangement uses TRBV2 and TRBJ2-1; D possibly corresponds to TRBD2 (6 bases). V lost 6 bases and J lost 2, with 14 bases in between. The CDR3 loop spans 15 amino acids. CDR1 SNHLY and CDR2 FYNNEI come from the germline V gene. DNA for the CDR3: TGTGCCAGCAGCCCCGAGGTAGCGGCCTACAATGAGCAGTTCTTC. It codes for CASSPEVAAYNEQFF. Together with reference TRBV2 and TRBJ2-1, the CDR3 gives the full variable domain: EPEVTQTPSHQVTQMGQEVILRCVPISNHLYFYWYRQILGQKVEFLVSFYNNEISEKSEIFDDQFSVERPDGSNFTLKIRSTKLEDSAMYFCASSPEVAAYNEQFFGPGTRLTVL.

The genes are TRBV6-2 or TRBV6-3 and TRBJ1-2; no clear D gene. The V gene's germline CDR1 is MNHEY and CDR2 SVGEGT. V lost 2 bases and J lost 4, with 11 bases in between. CDR3 length: 14 residues. The CDR3 DNA reads as TGTGCCAGCAGTTACGCCGGGTTTGGCTATGGCTACACCTTC. Protein sequence: CASSYAGFGYGYTF.

The genes are TRBV5-4 and TRBJ1-2; D is ambiguous. The CDR3 has 13 amino acids. CDR1 SGHNT and CDR2 YYREEE come from the germline V gene (reference sequence). V was cut by 0 bases and J by 2 bases, with 5 bases left in between. CDR3 loop: CASSLDINYGYTF. CDR3 bases: TGTGCCAGCAGCTTGGACATCAACTATGGCTACACCTTC.

J is TRBJ1-1 and V is TRBV9, with 9 bases aligning to TRBD1. V lost 2 bases to trimming and J lost 3 bases; unmatched junction nucleotides: 8. The CDR3 length is 16 residues. Germline V lookup: CDR1 SGDLS, CDR2 YYNGEE. The CDR3 sequence: CASSVGTGYGDTEAFF. CDR3 DNA sequence: TGTGCCAGCAGCGTCGGGACAGGGTATGGGGACACTGAAGCTTTCTTT. Full variable domain (missing parts from reference TRBV9 and TRBJ1-1): DSGVTQTPKHLITATGQRVTLRCSPRSGDLSVYWYQQSLDQGLQFLIQYYNGEERAKGNILERFSAQQFPDLHSELNLSSLELGDSALYFCASSVGTGYGDTEAFFGQGTRLTVV.

In its sample, this clone was seen a few times. This chain connects TRBV30 to TRBJ1-5; 7 nucleotides agree with TRBD1. The germline CDR1 and CDR2 sequences are GTSNPN and SVGIG (reference sequence). The CDR3 runs 14 residues. The ends lost 2 bases at V and 7 bases at J; junction bases unmatched: 8. The CDR3 nucleotides read TGTGCCTGGAGTAGAGACAGGGATGGACAGCCCCAGCATTTT. Translation gives CAWSRDRDGQPQHF.

This clone was recorded once. This chain connects TRBV11-3 to TRBJ2-7, with 7 bases that match TRBD1. The V gene end was trimmed by 3 bases and the J gene end by 5 bases; junction bases not matched to a gene: 4. CDR1 and CDR2 (germline): SGHNT, YENEEA. This CDR3 contains 13 residues. The CDR3: CASSLRGTDEQYV. CDR3 coding DNA: TGTGCCAGCAGCTTGAGAGGGACAGACGAGCAGTACGTC.

V is TRBV6-5 and J is TRBJ1-4; 8 nucleotides align to TRBD1. The germline gives CDR1 MNHEY, CDR2 SVGAGI. The CDR3 sequence is 13 residues long. With V trimmed by 6 bases and J by 6 bases, 3 bases remained unmatched. DNA of the CDR3: TGTGCCAGCAGAAACAGGGGGTATGAAAAACTGTTTTTT. Its protein is CASRNRGYEKLFF.